This TCR beta chain originates from a study of TIL therapy for anti-PD-1-resistant metastatic lung cancer. Sequencing used immunoSEQ v3. Each library reached roughly 2 million read pairs, or roughly 4.5-6.5 million at deep level. Repertoires were generated with immunoSEQ multiplex PCR, while TCRdb's copy carries only in-frame clones and drops some. The sample contains tens of thousands of clones, around nine tenths of which appear only once. The CDR3 sequence is 15 residues long. The ends were cut back, 0 bases at V and 4 bases at J, with 12 bases in the middle. Germline V gene lookup returns CDR1 SGHVS and CDR2 FNYEAQ. Study-wide results and limits: This highly selected cohort may not generalize to typical lung cancer patients.

As for time point: pre-treatment sample, taken before nivolumab and TIL therapy. Stage 4 NSCLC adults joined between 2017 and 2020. As to this clone: Its matching antigen is unknown.

The starting material was blood, obtained at baseline. The origin of this receptor is a person between 25 and 80 years old with non-small cell lung cancer. The gene calls are TRBV7-6 and TRBJ1-2, with D possibly matching TRBD1 (6 bases). DNA for the CDR3: TGTGCCAGCAGCTTAGCGGAGGGGGGTAGCTATGGCTACACCTTC. It encodes CASSLAEGGSYGYTF.